This T cell receptor (beta chain) was obtained from a study of blood T cell repertoires in COVID-19. Turning to the study itself: Collection of acute and convalescent COVID-19 samples took place in the United States, Italy and Spain.

The CDR3 has 11 amino acids. CDR1 and CDR2 from the germline V gene are DFQATT and SNEGSKA (reference sequence). V lost 4 bases, J lost 11 bases, and 15 bases lay in between. In the study's own analysis: Amplification with reference gene primers provided the estimates of nucleated cell counts. Method: immunoSEQ multiplex PCR; TCRdb's copy keeps in-frame clones and lacks some. Clone size and V and J calls were adopted from that table, with D and trimming inferred from the DNA. The table shows hundreds of thousands of clones, with approximately 86% occurring only once. Enrolled during active infection, Seattle patients were then followed longitudinally.

V gene TRBV20-1 combines with J gene TRBJ2-7; D is perhaps TRBD2 (6 bases). Material: peripheral blood. The sequence came from a woman aged 70-85 years with COVID-19, enrolled during active disease. This CDR3 reads CSATGGGVEYF. CDR3 coding DNA: TGCAGTGCTACCGGCGGAGGGGTAGAGTACTTC.